The clone carrying this T cell receptor (beta chain) was counted many times. TCRdb reprocessed the 5' RACE reads with MiXCR, giving one entry per CDR3 protein. The data hold some 30,000 distinct CDR3 sequences, with around 25% observed a single time. The data belong to a study of neurological immune-mediated disorders. The CDR3 totals 13 residues. The germline V and J ends were trimmed by 3 bases and 4 bases, with 12 bases remaining between them. The V gene's germline CDR1 is DFQATT and CDR2 SNEGSKA (reference sequence). Sample: CD4+ T cells from blood. The TCR originated in a man aged 45-65 years with HTLV-1-associated myelopathy (HAM/TSP). J is TRBJ1-1 and V is TRBV20-1; the D gene is possibly TRBD1 (5 bases). CDR3 sequence (DNA): TGCAGTGCTAGCTTGGGGGGAACCACTGAAGCTTTCTTT. It encodes CSASLGGTTEAFF.